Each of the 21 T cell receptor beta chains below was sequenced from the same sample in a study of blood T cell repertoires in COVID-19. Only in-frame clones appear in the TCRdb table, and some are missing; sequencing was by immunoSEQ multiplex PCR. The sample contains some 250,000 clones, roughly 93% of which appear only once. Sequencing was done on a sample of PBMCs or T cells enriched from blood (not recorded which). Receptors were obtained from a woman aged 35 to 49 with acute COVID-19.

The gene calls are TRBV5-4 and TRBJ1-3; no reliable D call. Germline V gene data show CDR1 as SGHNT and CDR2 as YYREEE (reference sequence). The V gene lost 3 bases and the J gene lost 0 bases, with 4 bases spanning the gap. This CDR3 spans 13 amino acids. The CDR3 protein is CASSSNSGNTIYF. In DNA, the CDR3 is TGTGCCAGCAGCTCCAACTCTGGAAACACCATATATTTT.

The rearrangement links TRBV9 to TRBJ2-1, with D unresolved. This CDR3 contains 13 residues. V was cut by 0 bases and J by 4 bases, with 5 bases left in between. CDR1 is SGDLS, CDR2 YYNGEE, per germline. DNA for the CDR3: TGTGCCAGCAGCGTAGATGAGTACAATGAGCAGTTCTTC. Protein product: CASSVDEYNEQFF.

In DNA form, the CDR3 reads TGTGCCAGCAGTTCCACAGGGTCGGAGCAGCCCCAGCATTTT. Protein product: CASSSTGSEQPQHF. This chain joins TRBV28 and TRBJ1-5, with D possibly matching TRBD1 (6 bases). CDR1 is MDHEN and CDR2 is SYDVKM in the germline V gene. Between the trimmed V and J ends, which lost 4 bases and 7 bases, there was a span of 14 bases. This CDR3 has 14 amino acids.

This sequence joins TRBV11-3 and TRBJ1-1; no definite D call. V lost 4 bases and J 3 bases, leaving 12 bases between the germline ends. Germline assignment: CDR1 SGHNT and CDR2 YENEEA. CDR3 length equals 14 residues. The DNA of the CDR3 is TGTGCCAGCAGCTATGCAGGTGTGGACACTGAAGCTTTCTTT. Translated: CASSYAGVDTEAFF. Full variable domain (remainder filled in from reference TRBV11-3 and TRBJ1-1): EAGVVQSPRYKIIEKKQPVAFWCNPISGHNTLYWYLQNLGQGPELLIRYENEEAVDDSQLPKDRFSAERLKGVDSTLKIQPAELGDSAVYLCASSYAGVDTEAFFGQGTRLTVV.

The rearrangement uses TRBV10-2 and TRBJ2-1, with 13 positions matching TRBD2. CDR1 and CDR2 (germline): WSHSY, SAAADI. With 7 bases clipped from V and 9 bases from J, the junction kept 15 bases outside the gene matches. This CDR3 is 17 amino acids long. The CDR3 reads CASIKTLGLAGESEQFF. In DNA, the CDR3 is TGCGCCAGCATCAAAACTTTAGGACTAGCGGGAGAGAGTGAGCAGTTCTTC.

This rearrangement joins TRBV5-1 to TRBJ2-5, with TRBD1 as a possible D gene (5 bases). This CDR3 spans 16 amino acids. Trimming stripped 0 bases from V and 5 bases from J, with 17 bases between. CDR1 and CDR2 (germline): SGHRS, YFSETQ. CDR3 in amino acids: CASSLALQVSPETQYF. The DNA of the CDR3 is TGCGCCAGCAGCTTGGCTCTACAGGTTTCCCCGGAGACCCAGTACTTC.

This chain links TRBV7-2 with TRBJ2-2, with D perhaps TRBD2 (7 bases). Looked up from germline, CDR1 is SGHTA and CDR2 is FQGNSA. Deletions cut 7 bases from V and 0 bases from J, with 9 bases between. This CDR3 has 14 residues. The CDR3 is CASTGGANTGELFF. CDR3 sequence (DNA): TGTGCCAGCACGGGGGGCGCGAACACCGGGGAGCTGTTTTTT.

The CDR3 spells CASTEGLATIQYF. CDR3 in DNA: TGTGCCAGCACCGAGGGGCTAGCGACCATTCAGTACTTC. The rearrangement joins TRBV12-3 or TRBV12-4 to TRBJ2-4; a possible D gene is TRBD2 (6 bases). V lost 7 bases to trimming and J lost 9 bases, with 16 bases between them. The CDR3 has 13 residues.

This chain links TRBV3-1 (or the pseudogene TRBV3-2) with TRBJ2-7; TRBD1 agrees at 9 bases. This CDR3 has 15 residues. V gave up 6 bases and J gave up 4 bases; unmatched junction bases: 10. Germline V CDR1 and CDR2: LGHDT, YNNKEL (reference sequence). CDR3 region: CASSLSGQGRYEQYF. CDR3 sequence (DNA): TGTGCCAGCAGTTTGAGTGGACAGGGGAGATACGAGCAGTACTTC.

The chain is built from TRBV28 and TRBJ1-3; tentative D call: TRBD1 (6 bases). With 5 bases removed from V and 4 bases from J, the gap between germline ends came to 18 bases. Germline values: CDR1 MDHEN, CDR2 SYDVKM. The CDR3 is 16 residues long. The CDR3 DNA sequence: TGTGCCAGCAGTCTCCAGGGGTATCGTTCAGGAAACACCATATATTTT. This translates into CASSLQGYRSGNTIYF.

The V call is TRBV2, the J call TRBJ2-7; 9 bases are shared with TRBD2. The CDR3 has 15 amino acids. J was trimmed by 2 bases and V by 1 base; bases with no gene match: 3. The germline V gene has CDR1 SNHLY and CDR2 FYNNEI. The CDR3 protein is CASSEEAGGPYEQYF. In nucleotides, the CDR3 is TGTGCCAGCAGTGAAGAAGCGGGAGGACCCTACGAGCAGTACTTC. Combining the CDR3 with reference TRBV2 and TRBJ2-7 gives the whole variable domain EPEVTQTPSHQVTQMGQEVILRCVPISNHLYFYWYRQILGQKVEFLVSFYNNEISEKSEIFDDQFSVERPDGSNFTLKIRSTKLEDSAMYFCASSEEAGGPYEQYFGPGTRLTVT.

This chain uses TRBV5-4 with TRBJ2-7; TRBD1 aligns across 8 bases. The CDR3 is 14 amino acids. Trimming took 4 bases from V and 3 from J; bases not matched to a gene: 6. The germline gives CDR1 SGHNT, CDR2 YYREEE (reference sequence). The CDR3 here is CASSPGGQGYEQYF. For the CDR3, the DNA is TGTGCCAGCAGCCCTGGCGGACAGGGCTACGAGCAGTACTTC.

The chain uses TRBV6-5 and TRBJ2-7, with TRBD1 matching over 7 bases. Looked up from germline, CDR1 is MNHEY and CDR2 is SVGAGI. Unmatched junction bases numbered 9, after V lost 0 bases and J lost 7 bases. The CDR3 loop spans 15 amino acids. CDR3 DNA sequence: TGTGCCAGCAGTTACTCTCGCAGGGGGTTTAATGAGCAGTACTTC. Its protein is CASSYSRRGFNEQYF.

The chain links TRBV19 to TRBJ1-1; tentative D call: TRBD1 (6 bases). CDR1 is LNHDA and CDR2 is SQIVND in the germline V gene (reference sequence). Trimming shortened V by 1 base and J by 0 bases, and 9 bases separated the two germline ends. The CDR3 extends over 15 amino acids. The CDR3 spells CASSIGTVMNTEAFF. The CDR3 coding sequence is TGTGCCAGTAGTATAGGGACAGTCATGAACACTGAAGCTTTCTTT.

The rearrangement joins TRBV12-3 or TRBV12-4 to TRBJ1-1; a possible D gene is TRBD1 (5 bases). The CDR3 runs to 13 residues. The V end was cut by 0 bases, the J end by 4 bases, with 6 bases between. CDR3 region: CASSLAQGTEAFF. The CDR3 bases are TGTGCCAGCAGTTTAGCCCAGGGCACTGAAGCTTTCTTT.

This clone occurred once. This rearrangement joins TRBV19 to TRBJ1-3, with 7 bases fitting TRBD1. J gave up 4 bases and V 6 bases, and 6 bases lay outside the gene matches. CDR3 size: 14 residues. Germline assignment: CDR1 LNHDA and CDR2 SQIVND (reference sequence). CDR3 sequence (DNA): TGTGCCAGTAGCCCCCAGGGGGGAGGAAACACCATATATTTT. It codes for CASSPQGGGNTIYF.

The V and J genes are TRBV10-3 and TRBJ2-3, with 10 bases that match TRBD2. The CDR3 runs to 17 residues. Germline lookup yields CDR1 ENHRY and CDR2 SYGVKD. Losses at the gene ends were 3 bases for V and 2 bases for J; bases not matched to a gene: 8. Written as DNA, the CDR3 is TGTGCCATCAGTGAAGGTTATAGCGGGGGGAACACAGATACGCAGTATTTT. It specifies CAISEGYSGGNTDTQYF.

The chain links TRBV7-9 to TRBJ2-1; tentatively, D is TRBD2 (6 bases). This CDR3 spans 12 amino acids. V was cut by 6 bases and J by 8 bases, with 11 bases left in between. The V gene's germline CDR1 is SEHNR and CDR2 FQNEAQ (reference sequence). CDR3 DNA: TGTGCCAGCAGATGGGACTTCCATGAGCAGTTCTTC. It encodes CASRWDFHEQFF. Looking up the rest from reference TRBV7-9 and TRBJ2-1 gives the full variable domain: DTGVSQNPRHKITKRGQNVTFRCDPISEHNRLYWYRQTLGQGPEFLTYFQNEAQLEKSRLLSDRFSAERPKGSFSTLEIQRTEQGDSAMYLCASRWDFHEQFFGPGTRLTVL.

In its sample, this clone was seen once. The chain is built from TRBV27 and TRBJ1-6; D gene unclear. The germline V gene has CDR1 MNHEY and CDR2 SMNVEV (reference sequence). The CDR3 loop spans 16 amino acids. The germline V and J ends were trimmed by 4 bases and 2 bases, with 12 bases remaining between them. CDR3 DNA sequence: TGTGCCAGCAGTTCCCGAGGCGGGACCTATAATTCACCCCTCCACTTT. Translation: CASSSRGGTYNSPLHF.

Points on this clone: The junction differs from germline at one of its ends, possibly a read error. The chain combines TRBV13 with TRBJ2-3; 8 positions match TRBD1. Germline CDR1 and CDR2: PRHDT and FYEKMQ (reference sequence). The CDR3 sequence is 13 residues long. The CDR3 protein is CATSRGPTDTQYF. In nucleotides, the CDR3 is TGTGCCACCAGCAGGGGGCCAACAGATACGCAGTATTTT.

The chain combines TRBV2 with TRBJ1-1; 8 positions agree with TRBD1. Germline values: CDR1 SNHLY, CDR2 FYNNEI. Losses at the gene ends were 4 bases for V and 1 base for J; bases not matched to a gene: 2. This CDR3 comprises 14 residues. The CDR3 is CASSGGQANTEAFF. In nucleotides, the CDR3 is TGTGCCAGCAGTGGGGGACAGGCGAACACTGAAGCTTTCTTT.